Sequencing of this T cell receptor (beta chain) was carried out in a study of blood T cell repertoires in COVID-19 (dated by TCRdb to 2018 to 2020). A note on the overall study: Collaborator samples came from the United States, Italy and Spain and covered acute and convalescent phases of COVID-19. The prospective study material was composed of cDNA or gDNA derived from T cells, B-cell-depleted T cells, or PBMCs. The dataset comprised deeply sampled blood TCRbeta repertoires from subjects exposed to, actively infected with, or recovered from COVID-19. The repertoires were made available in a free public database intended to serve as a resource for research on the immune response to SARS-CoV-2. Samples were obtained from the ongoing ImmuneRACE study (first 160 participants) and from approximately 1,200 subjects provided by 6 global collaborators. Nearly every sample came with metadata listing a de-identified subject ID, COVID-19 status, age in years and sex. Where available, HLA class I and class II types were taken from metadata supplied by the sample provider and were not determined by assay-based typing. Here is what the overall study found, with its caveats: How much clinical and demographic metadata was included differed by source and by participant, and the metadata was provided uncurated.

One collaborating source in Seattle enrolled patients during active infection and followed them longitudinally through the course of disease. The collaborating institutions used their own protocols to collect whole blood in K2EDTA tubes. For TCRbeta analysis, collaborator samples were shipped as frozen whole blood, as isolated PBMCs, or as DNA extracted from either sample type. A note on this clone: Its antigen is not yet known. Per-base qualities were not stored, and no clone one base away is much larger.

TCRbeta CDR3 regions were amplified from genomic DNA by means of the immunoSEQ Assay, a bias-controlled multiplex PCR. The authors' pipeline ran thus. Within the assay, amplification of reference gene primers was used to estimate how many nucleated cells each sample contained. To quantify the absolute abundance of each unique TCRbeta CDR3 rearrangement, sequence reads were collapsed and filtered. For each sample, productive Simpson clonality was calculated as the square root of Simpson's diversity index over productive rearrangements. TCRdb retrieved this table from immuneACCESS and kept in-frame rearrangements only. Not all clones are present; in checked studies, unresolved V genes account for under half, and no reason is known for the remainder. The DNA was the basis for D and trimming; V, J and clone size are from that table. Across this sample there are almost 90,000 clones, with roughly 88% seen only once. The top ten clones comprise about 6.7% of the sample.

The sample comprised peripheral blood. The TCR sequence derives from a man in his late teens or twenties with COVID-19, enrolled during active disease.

DNA sequence: TGTGCCAGCAGTGAAAAGGAGTACGGACTATACCCTTTCGAGCAGTACTTC. The encoded protein is CASSEKEYGLYPFEQYF. The rearrangement joined TRBV6-1 to TRBJ2-7; 6 matching bases give a weak D call of TRBD2. V and J are truncated by 2 bases and 6 bases respectively, leaving an intervening sequence of 23 bases. For CDR1 and CDR2, the germline V gene lists MNHNS and SASEGT. From its cysteine to its phenylalanine, the CDR3 spans 17 amino acids. The kept DNA is CDR3 alone, 51 bases in frame from the first base.